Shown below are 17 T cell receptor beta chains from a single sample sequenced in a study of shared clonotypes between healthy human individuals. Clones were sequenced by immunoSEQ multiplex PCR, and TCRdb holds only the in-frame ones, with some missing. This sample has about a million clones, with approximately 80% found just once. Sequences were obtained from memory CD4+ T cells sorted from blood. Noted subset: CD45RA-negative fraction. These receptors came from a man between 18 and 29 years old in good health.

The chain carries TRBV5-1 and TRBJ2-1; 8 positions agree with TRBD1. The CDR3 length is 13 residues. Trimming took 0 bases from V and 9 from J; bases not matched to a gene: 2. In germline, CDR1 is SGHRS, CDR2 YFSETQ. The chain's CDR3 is CASSLAGGFEQFF. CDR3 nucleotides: TGCGCCAGCAGCTTGGCAGGGGGCTTTGAGCAGTTCTTC. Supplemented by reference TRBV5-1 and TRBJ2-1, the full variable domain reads KAGVTQTPRYLIKTRGQQVTLSCSPISGHRSVSWYQQTPGQGLQFLFEYFSETQRNKGNFPGRFSGRQFSNSRSEMNVSTLELGDSALYLCASSLAGGFEQFFGPGTRLTVL.

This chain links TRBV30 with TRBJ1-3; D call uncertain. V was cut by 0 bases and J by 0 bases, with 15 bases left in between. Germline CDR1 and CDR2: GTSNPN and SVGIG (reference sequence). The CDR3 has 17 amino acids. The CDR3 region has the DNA TGTGCCTGGAGTGTACGGGTCGGACCGCTCTCTGGAAACACCATATATTTT. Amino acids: CAWSVRVGPLSGNTIYF. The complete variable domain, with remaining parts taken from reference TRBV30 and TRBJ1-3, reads SQTIHQWPATLVQPVGSPLSLECTVEGTSNPNLYWYRQAAGRGLQLLFYSVGIGQISSEVPQNLSASRPQDRQFILSSKKLLLSDSGFYLCAWSVRVGPLSGNTIYFGEGSWLTVV.

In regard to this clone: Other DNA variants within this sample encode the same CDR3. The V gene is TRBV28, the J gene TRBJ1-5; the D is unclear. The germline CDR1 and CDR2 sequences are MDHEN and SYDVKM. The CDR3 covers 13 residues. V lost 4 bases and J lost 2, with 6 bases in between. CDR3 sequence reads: CASSSGGNQPQHF. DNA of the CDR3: TGTGCCAGCAGTTCGGGCGGCAATCAGCCCCAGCATTTT. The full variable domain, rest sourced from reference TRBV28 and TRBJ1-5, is DVKVTQSSRYLVKRTGEKVFLECVQDMDHENMFWYRQDPGLGLRLIYFSYDVKMKEKGDIPEGYSVSREKKERFSLILESASTNQTSMYLCASSSGGNQPQHFGDGTRLSIL.

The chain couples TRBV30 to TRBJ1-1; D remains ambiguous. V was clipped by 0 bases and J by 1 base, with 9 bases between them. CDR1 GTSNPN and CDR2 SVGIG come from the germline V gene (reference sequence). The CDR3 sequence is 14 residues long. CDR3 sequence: CAWSVLAGNTEAFF. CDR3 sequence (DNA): TGTGCCTGGAGTGTATTAGCAGGGAACACTGAAGCTTTCTTT.

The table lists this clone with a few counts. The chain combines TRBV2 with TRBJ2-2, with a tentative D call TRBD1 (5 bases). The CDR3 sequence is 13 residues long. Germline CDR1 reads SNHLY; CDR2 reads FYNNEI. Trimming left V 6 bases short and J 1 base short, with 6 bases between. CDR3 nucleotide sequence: TGTGCCAGCAGACAGGAGAACACCGGGGAGCTGTTTTTT. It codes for CASRQENTGELFF.

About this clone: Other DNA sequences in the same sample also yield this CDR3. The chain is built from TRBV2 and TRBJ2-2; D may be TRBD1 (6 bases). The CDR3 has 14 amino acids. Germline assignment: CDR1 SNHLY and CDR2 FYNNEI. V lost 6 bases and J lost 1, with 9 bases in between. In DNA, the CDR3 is TGTGCCAGCAGGGGGACACAGAACACCGGGGAGCTGTTTTTT. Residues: CASRGTQNTGELFF. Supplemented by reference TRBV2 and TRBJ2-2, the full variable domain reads EPEVTQTPSHQVTQMGQEVILRCVPISNHLYFYWYRQILGQKVEFLVSFYNNEISEKSEIFDDQFSVERPDGSNFTLKIRSTKLEDSAMYFCASRGTQNTGELFFGEGSRLTVL.

The CDR3 nucleotides read TGTGCCAGCAGCATGGGACAGGGGGACACCGGGGAGCTGTTTTTT. Its translation is CASSMGQGDTGELFF. The rearrangement uses TRBV7-9 and TRBJ2-2; 11 bases map to TRBD1. The V gene's germline CDR1 is SEHNR and CDR2 FQNEAQ (reference sequence). This CDR3 is 15 amino acids long. V trimming: 5 bases; J trimming: 3 bases; junction bases outside the gene matches: 2.

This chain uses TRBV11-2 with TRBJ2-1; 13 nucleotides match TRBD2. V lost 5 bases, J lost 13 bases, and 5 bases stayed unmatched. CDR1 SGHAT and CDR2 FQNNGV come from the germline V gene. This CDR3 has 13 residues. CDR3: CASSPGLAGAQFF. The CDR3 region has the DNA TGTGCCAGCAGCCCTGGACTAGCGGGGGCACAGTTCTTC. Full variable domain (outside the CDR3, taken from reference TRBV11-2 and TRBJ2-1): EAGVAQSPRYKIIEKRQSVAFWCNPISGHATLYWYQQILGQGPKLLIQFQNNGVVDDSQLPKDRFSAERLKGVDSTLKIQPAKLEDSAVYLCASSPGLAGAQFFGPGTRLTVL.

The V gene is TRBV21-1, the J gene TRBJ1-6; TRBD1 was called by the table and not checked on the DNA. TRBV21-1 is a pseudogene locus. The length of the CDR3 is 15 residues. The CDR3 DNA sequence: TGTGCCAGCAGCAAAGTCGGGACAGATAATTCACCCCTCCACTTT. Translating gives CASSKVGTDNSPLHF.

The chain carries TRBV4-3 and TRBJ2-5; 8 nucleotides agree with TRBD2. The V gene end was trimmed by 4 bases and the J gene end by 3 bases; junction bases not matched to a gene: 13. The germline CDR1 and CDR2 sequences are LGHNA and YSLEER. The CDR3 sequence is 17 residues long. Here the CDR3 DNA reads TGCGCCAGCAGCCGCACAAGCGGCCGGGAGGGAGAAGAGACCCAGTACTTC. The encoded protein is CASSRTSGREGEETQYF.

The DNA of the CDR3 is TGTGCCAGCAGTTACCGGGACAGGGGACAATACGAGCAGTACTTC. The encoded protein is CASSYRDRGQYEQYF. The chain joins TRBV6-5 to TRBJ2-7; 10 bases are a match to TRBD1. The CDR3 has 15 residues. Germline V gives CDR1 MNHEY, CDR2 SVGAGI. V lost 2 bases and J lost 4; bases outside the gene matches: 5.

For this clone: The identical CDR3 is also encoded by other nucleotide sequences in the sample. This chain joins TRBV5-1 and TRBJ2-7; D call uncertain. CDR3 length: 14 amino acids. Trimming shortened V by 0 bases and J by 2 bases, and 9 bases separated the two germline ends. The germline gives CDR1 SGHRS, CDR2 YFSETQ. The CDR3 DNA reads TGCGCCAGCAGCTTGGCGCCAGGCCCCTACGAGCAGTACTTC. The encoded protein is CASSLAPGPYEQYF.

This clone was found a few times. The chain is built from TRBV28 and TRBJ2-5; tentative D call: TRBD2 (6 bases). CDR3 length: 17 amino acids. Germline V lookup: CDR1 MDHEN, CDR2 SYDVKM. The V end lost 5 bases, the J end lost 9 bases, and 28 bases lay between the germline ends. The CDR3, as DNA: TGTGCCAGCAGTGACCCCCGTACGGGAGCGGAGAGTTTGCCCCAGTACTTC. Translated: CASSDPRTGAESLPQYF. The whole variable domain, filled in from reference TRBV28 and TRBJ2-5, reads DVKVTQSSRYLVKRTGEKVFLECVQDMDHENMFWYRQDPGLGLRLIYFSYDVKMKEKGDIPEGYSVSREKKERFSLILESASTNQTSMYLCASSDPRTGAESLPQYFGPGTRLLVL.

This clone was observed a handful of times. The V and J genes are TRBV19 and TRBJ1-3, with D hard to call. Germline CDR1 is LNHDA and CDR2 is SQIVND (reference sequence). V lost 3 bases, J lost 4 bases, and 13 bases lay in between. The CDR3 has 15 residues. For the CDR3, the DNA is TGTGCCAGTAGTATCCTGACGTCCTCGGGAAACACCATATATTTT. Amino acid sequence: CASSILTSSGNTIYF.

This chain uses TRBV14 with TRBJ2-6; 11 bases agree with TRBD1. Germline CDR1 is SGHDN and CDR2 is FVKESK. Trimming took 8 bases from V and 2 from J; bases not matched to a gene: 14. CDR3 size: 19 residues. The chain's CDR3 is CASLQEPPDRGPGANVLTF. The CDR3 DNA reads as TGTGCCAGCCTTCAGGAGCCTCCGGACAGGGGGCCTGGGGCCAACGTCCTGACTTTC.

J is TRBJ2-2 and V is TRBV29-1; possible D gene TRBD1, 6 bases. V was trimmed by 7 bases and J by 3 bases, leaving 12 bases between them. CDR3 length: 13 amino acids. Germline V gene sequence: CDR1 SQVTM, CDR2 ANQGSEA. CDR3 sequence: CSAPRQDTGELFF. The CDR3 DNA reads TGCAGCGCTCCCCGACAGGACACCGGGGAGCTGTTTTTT.

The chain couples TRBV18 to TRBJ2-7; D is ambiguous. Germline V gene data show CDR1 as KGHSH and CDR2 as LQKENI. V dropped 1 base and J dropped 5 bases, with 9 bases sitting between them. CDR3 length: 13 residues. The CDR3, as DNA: TGTGCCAGCTCACCACGACTGGACCACGAGCAGTACTTC. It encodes CASSPRLDHEQYF. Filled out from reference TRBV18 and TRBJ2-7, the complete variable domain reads NAGVMQNPRHLVRRRGQEARLRCSPMKGHSHVYWYRQLPEEGLKFMVYLQKENIIDESGMPKERFSAEFPKEGPSILRIQQVVRGDSAAYFCASSPRLDHEQYFGPGTRLTVT.